This TCR beta chain came from a study of cytomegalovirus exposure and HLA in healthy donors. This PCR relied on a set of 60 Vbeta primers and 13 Jbeta primers. This table comes from immunoSEQ multiplex PCR, and its TCRdb copy is limited to in-frame clones, with some not included. The data hold roughly 160,000 clones, with roughly 80% observed a single time. This CDR3 comprises 13 residues. In germline, CDR1 is SGHTA, CDR2 FQGNSA. V lost 4 bases and J 10 bases, leaving 16 bases between the germline ends. This TCR came from a man between 25 and 39 years old in good health and CMV-seronegative. The sample was PBMCs. The chain recombines TRBV7-2 with TRBJ2-5, with D possibly TRBD2 on 5 matching bases. The DNA of the CDR3 is TGTGCCAGCAGCTCTAACCCCACTGGGAGCCAGTACTTC. It is translated as CASSSNPTGSQYF.